This T cell receptor (beta chain) was retrieved from a study of T cells after yellow fever vaccination. TCRdb reanalysed the 5' RACE reads using MiXCR and keeps one entry per CDR3 protein. The table has 150,000 to 200,000 distinct CDR3 sequences, roughly 6.4% seen once. CDR3 length: 12 amino acids. Trimming removed 8 bases at V and 0 bases at J, with 10 bases between. Germline CDR1 and CDR2: DFQATT and SNEGSKA (reference sequence). Points on this clonotype: One base away lies a much larger clone, so this may be a sequencing read error.

The source was CD4+ T cells sorted from PBMCs, collected on the day of the first yellow fever vaccination. This rearrangement joins TRBV20-1 to TRBJ2-5; D gene unclear. The origin of this receptor is a man aged 18 to 30 who received the YFV17D yellow fever vaccine. DNA of the CDR3: TGCAGTCGAAAAAGACACCAAGAGACCCAGTACTTC. It yields the protein CSRKRHQETQYF.